One sample yielded the 30 T cell receptor beta chains listed below, sequenced in a study of T cell repertoires in breast cancer. Unpaired genes were suppressed by blocking oligonucleotides during a second nested PCR. TCRdb used MiXCR to reprocess the emulsion pairing reads, holding one entry per CDR3 protein. The repertoire holds nearly 40,000 distinct CDR3 sequences, with around 45% as singletons. The expanded emulsion RT-PCR method captured paired alpha and beta chains from CD8+ T cells. Material for sequencing was CD8+ T cells. Every receptor here comes from a pool of human donors with breast cancer or a healthy control (not recorded which).

The chain employs TRBV2 and TRBJ2-7; the D is unclear. Germline lookup yields CDR1 SNHLY and CDR2 FYNNEI. The CDR3 sequence is 14 residues long. V was pared by 3 bases and J by 2 bases, with 11 bases between. CDR3 bases: TGTGCCAGCAGTGACCCGCGGCGGACCTACGAGCAGTACTTC. This translates into CASSDPRRTYEQYF.

For this clonotype: This may come from a read error, since a much larger clone is one base off. The chain recombines TRBV28 with TRBJ1-2; possibly TRBD1 for D (6 bases). CDR1 and CDR2 from the germline V gene are MDHEN and SYDVKM. The CDR3 has 13 amino acids. The CDR3 protein is CASGFLRGFPPTF. The CDR3 DNA follows: TGTGCCAGCGGTTTCCTCAGGGGCTTTCCCCCCACCTTC.

This clonotype has more than one count but fewer than ten. The rearrangement joins TRBV3-1 to TRBJ1-2, with D hard to call. CDR1 LGHDT and CDR2 YNNKEL come from the germline V gene (reference sequence). The CDR3 extends over 14 amino acids. Between the trimmed V and J ends, which lost 1 base and 8 bases, there was a span of 14 bases. CDR3 sequence: CASSQVNAIIGYTF. The CDR3 DNA is TGTGCCAGCAGCCAAGTGAACGCCATAATCGGCTACACCTTC.

This clonotype was observed many times. The chain couples TRBV20-1 to TRBJ2-1; D is uncertain. Germline lookup yields CDR1 DFQATT and CDR2 SNEGSKA (reference sequence). With 2 bases removed from V and 5 bases from J, the gap between germline ends came to 13 bases. This CDR3 spans 14 amino acids. Here the CDR3 reads CSARRSTGHNEQFF. The CDR3, as DNA: TGCAGTGCTAGACGCTCGACTGGGCACAATGAGCAGTTCTTC.

CDR3 region: CASSLSGGGAGEQFF. The CDR3 DNA is TGTGCCAGCAGTTTATCCGGCGGGGGGGCCGGGGAGCAGTTCTTC. The chain combines TRBV27 with TRBJ2-1, with 9 bases identical to TRBD2. With V trimmed by 0 bases and J by 10 bases, 7 bases remained unmatched. Germline lookup yields CDR1 MNHEY and CDR2 SMNVEV (reference sequence). The CDR3 is 15 amino acids.

This clonotype turned up a few times. V is TRBV19 and J is TRBJ2-7; possible D gene TRBD1, 6 bases. The V and J ends lost 5 bases and 4 bases respectively, with 12 bases between them. The CDR3 totals 13 residues. Per germline, CDR1 LNHDA and CDR2 SQIVND (reference sequence). The CDR3 spells CASSPTGPYEQYF. The CDR3 nucleotides read TGTGCCAGTAGTCCGACAGGTCCGTACGAGCAGTACTTC.

The CDR3 sequence: CASSYSGETELNYGYTF. The CDR3 DNA sequence: TGTGCCAGCAGTTACTCGGGGGAGACCGAACTTAACTATGGCTACACCTTC. The chain has TRBV6-6 and TRBJ1-2; a weak D match, TRBD1 (5 bases). V was trimmed by 0 bases and J by 1 base, leaving 15 bases between them. CDR1 and CDR2 from the germline V gene are MNHNY and SVGAGI (reference sequence). This CDR3 is 17 amino acids long.

This chain connects TRBV10-2 to TRBJ2-4; D possibly corresponds to TRBD2 (5 bases). This CDR3 is built from 15 residues. V was cut by 3 bases and J by 1 base, with 10 bases left in between. Germline CDR1 reads WSHSY; CDR2 reads SAAADI. The CDR3, as DNA: TGCGCCAGCAGTGAACCTAAGCGGGCCAAAAACATTCAGTACTTC. It codes for CASSEPKRAKNIQYF.

The chain combines TRBV7-2 with TRBJ2-1, with 10 positions matching TRBD2. CDR1 is SGHTA, CDR2 FQGNSA, per germline. The CDR3 runs to 16 residues. The trim removed 4 bases at V and 8 bases at J, leaving 11 bases unmatched. The CDR3 here is CASSSRASGSVDEQFF. CDR3 bases: TGTGCCAGCAGCTCCCGCGCTAGCGGGAGTGTCGATGAGCAGTTCTTC.

This chain uses TRBV27 with TRBJ2-3; 13 bases match TRBD2. The CDR3 has 16 residues. Germline values: CDR1 MNHEY, CDR2 SMNVEV (reference sequence). Losses at the gene ends were 5 bases for V and 6 bases for J; bases not matched to a gene: 8. This chain's CDR3 is CASSATSGRARDTQYF. The CDR3 DNA follows: TGTGCCAGCAGTGCCACTAGCGGGAGGGCCCGTGATACGCAGTATTTT.

Remarks on this clonotype: A much more abundant neighbour one base away suggests this may be a read error. This chain links TRBV28 with TRBJ1-1; D not resolved. Trimming removed 4 bases from V and 0 bases from J, with 9 bases in between. Per the germline V gene, CDR1 is MDHEN and CDR2 is SYDVKM. CDR3 size: 14 residues. CDR3 sequence reads: CASSSFSMNTEAFF. CDR3 nucleotide sequence: TGTGCCAGCAGTTCCTTCTCTATGAACACTGAAGCTTTCTTT.

This clonotype has more than one count but fewer than ten. The chain combines TRBV2 with TRBJ1-5; D is perhaps TRBD1 (5 bases). The V end lost 6 bases, the J end lost 10 bases, and 16 bases lay between the germline ends. Germline V gene data show CDR1 as SNHLY and CDR2 as FYNNEI. This CDR3 has 13 residues. For the CDR3, the DNA is TGTGCCAGCAGAACGGGACTTCTTCGCCCCCAGCATTTT. It specifies CASRTGLLRPQHF.

This clonotype was picked up a small number of times. The chain is built from TRBV9 and TRBJ1-5; TRBD1 matches 8 bases. Losses at the gene ends were 2 bases for V and 7 bases for J; bases not matched to a gene: 5. Germline CDR1 SGDLS, CDR2 YYNGEE. The CDR3 totals 14 residues. In DNA, the CDR3 is TGTGCCAGCAGCGTGGGCAGGGGGCTCCAGCCCCAGCATTTT. This encodes CASSVGRGLQPQHF.

This clonotype was seen a few times. The V call is TRBV14, the J call TRBJ1-3, with 11 nucleotides matching TRBD1. Germline lookup yields CDR1 SGHDN and CDR2 FVKESK. V lost 9 bases and J lost 0; bases outside the gene matches: 10. The length of the CDR3 is 17 residues. Here the CDR3 reads CARNGQGAPPSGNTIYF. In nucleotides, the CDR3 is TGTGCCAGGAATGGACAGGGGGCCCCTCCCTCTGGAAACACCATATATTTT.

This clonotype showed up just once. J is TRBJ2-1 and V is TRBV5-6; 8 bases match TRBD2. The CDR3 runs 16 residues. Germline V gene lookup returns CDR1 SGHDT and CDR2 YYEEEE. Losses at the gene ends were 2 bases for V and 6 bases for J; bases not matched to a gene: 10. The CDR3 reads CASSFTGLVGGNEQFF. CDR3 nucleotide sequence: TGTGCCAGCAGCTTTACGGGACTAGTCGGGGGCAATGAGCAGTTCTTC.

This clonotype occurred a few times. The V and J genes are TRBV10-3 and TRBJ1-1; a possible D gene is TRBD1 (5 bases). Germline V lookup: CDR1 ENHRY, CDR2 SYGVKD. The CDR3 runs 14 residues. Between the trimmed V and J ends, which lost 0 bases and 6 bases, there was a span of 11 bases. The CDR3 DNA sequence: TGTGCCATCAGTGAGTCCGGGGGAGGCGCTGAAGCTTTCTTT. Protein product: CAISESGGGAEAFF.

The chain joins TRBV27 to TRBJ1-2; perhaps TRBD1 as D (5 bases). The germline V gene encodes CDR1 MNHEY and CDR2 SMNVEV (reference sequence). The CDR3 is made up of 15 amino acids. V was shortened by 0 bases and J by 4 bases, with 12 bases between the two germline ends. The CDR3 protein is CASSLSGPHSYGYTF. In DNA, the CDR3 is TGTGCCAGCAGTTTATCGGGGCCCCACTCCTATGGCTACACCTTC.

V is TRBV11-1 and J is TRBJ2-2, with unresolved D. This CDR3 is 13 amino acids long. Germline V CDR1 and CDR2: SGHAT, FQDESV (reference sequence). The V end was cut by 2 bases, the J end by 14 bases, with 15 bases between. The CDR3 reads CASSLSRWNVLFF. The CDR3 DNA reads TGTGCCAGCAGCTTATCCCGATGGAATGTACTGTTTTTT.

V is TRBV7-9 and J is TRBJ2-3; 11 positions agree with TRBD2. The J segment lost 1 base and the V segment lost 4 bases, leaving 4 bases of the junction unmatched. In germline, CDR1 is SEHNR, CDR2 FQNEAQ (reference sequence). CDR3 length equals 16 residues. The CDR3 DNA sequence: TGTGCCAGCAGCTCCACGGGACTAGCGGGCACAGATACGCAGTATTTT. Translating gives CASSSTGLAGTDTQYF.

The V and J genes are TRBV19 and TRBJ2-3; the match to TRBD2 covers 7 bases. Per the germline V gene, CDR1 is LNHDA and CDR2 is SQIVND (reference sequence). The ends lost 10 bases at V and 2 bases at J; junction bases unmatched: 6. The CDR3 is 13 amino acids. CDR3 in DNA: TGTGCCACCTTGGGGGGGTACACAGATACGCAGTATTTT. This translates into CATLGGYTDTQYF.

This clonotype was recorded a few times. This rearrangement joins TRBV7-9 to TRBJ1-6; D unresolved. CDR1 SEHNR and CDR2 FQNEAQ come from the germline V gene (reference sequence). The CDR3 has 17 amino acids. V lost 2 bases and J 0 bases, leaving 11 bases between the germline ends. CDR3 sequence (DNA): TGTGCCAGCAGCTTAAGAGAGTGGAGCTCCTATAATTCACCCCTCCACTTT. This encodes CASSLREWSSYNSPLHF.

The chain links TRBV6-5 to TRBJ2-6; maybe TRBD1 (6 bases). Trimming shortened V by 0 bases and J by 0 bases, and 12 bases separated the two germline ends. Germline CDR1 reads MNHEY; CDR2 reads SVGAGI. The length of the CDR3 is 18 residues. CDR3 DNA sequence: TGTGCCAGCAGTTACTCCTCACAGGGCCTCTCTGGGGCCAACGTCCTGACTTTC. Its translation: CASSYSSQGLSGANVLTF.

The V call is TRBV9, the J call TRBJ2-7; 7 bases align to TRBD1. V lost 0 bases, J lost 6 bases, and 6 bases stayed unmatched. CDR1 is SGDLS, CDR2 YYNGEE, per germline. The CDR3 has 14 residues. The DNA for the CDR3 is TGTGCCAGCAGCGTAGGTCAGGGGGAGCGCGAGCAGTACTTC. Its translation: CASSVGQGEREQYF.

V gene TRBV12-3 or TRBV12-4 combines with J gene TRBJ1-1, with 10 bases that match TRBD1. The CDR3 has 14 residues. Trimming at V came to 6 bases and at J to 4 bases, leaving 5 bases not matched to a gene. CDR3 DNA: TGTGCCAGCAGCAGCTGGACAGGGGGCACTGAAGCTTTCTTT. Protein sequence: CASSSWTGGTEAFF.

This clonotype was detected only a few times. This chain connects TRBV29-1 to TRBJ2-7; 8 bases are shared with TRBD1. The CDR3 is 14 residues long. CDR1 SQVTM and CDR2 ANQGSEA come from the germline V gene. The V gene end was trimmed by 6 bases and the J gene end by 3 bases; junction bases not matched to a gene: 10. The CDR3 here is CSVNLRDRRYEQYF. The CDR3 bases are TGCAGCGTAAACCTCCGGGACAGGCGCTACGAGCAGTACTTC.

The V gene is TRBV29-1, the J gene TRBJ2-3; TRBD2 is a possible D gene (6 bases). The CDR3 loop spans 14 amino acids. Germline V lookup: CDR1 SQVTM, CDR2 ANQGSEA. Trimming took 3 bases from V and 0 from J, leaving 10 bases between them. This chain's CDR3 is CSVEGGGSTDTQYF. CDR3 in DNA: TGCAGCGTTGAGGGAGGCGGGAGCACAGATACGCAGTATTTT.

This clonotype was counted only a few times. The chain links TRBV18 to TRBJ1-3, with 7 positions matching TRBD1. V lost 4 bases and J lost 0; bases outside the gene matches: 6. This CDR3 spans 16 amino acids. Germline CDR1 is KGHSH and CDR2 is LQKENI. The CDR3 reads CASSRGTATSGNTIYF. In nucleotides, the CDR3 is TGTGCCAGCTCACGCGGGACAGCCACCTCTGGAAACACCATATATTTT. The complete variable domain, with remaining parts taken from reference TRBV18 and TRBJ1-3, reads NAGVMQNPRHLVRRRGQEARLRCSPMKGHSHVYWYRQLPEEGLKFMVYLQKENIIDESGMPKERFSAEFPKEGPSILRIQQVVRGDSAAYFCASSRGTATSGNTIYFGEGSWLTVV.

This clonotype has more than one count but fewer than ten. One end of the junction fails to match germline, which may point to a read error. The CDR3 spells CASTSGDFLSYGYTF. In DNA form, the CDR3 reads TGTGCCAGTACCTCCGGGGATTTCCTCTCCTATGGTTACACCTTC. The chain links TRBV19 to TRBJ1-2; D is uncertain. Germline V lookup: CDR1 LNHDA, CDR2 SQIVND (reference sequence). The CDR3 extends over 15 amino acids.

This clonotype was observed a handful of times. DNA for the CDR3: TGCAGTGCTAGTACACGGACTAGCTACAATGAGCAGTTCTTC. Its protein product is CSASTRTSYNEQFF. The V gene is TRBV20-1, the J gene TRBJ2-1; 7 bases align to TRBD2. CDR3 length: 14 residues. Unmatched junction bases numbered 5, after V lost 3 bases and J lost 3 bases. Per the germline V gene, CDR1 is DFQATT and CDR2 is SNEGSKA (reference sequence).

The rearrangement uses TRBV7-2 and TRBJ1-1; maybe TRBD1 (5 bases). Germline loops: CDR1 SGHTA, CDR2 FQGNSA. With 1 base removed from V and 7 bases from J, the gap between germline ends came to 16 bases. The CDR3 length is 15 residues. The CDR3 DNA reads TGTGCCAGCAGCTTAGAGGGGACCCTTCCCAATGAAGCTTTCTTT. Translating it yields CASSLEGTLPNEAFF.